These T cell receptor beta chains were read from a single sample in a study of blood T cell repertoires in COVID-19. The data were produced by immunoSEQ multiplex PCR, yet TCRdb's version contains in-frame clones alone and is incomplete. The sample holds roughly 100,000 clones; roughly 82% are singletons and the top ten take about 25%. Specimen: peripheral blood. The receptor source for this set is a human donor in a cohort sampled during active COVID-19. CDR3s include the opening cysteine and the closing phenylalanine or tryptophan. D genes are given only for firm matches. Rows may omit the clone size; those that give it use once, few, many or a size class.

D	V	J	size	CDR3	DNA
NA	TRBV10-3	TRBJ2-7	NA	CAINPEGFSYEQYF	TGTGCCATCAACCCCGAGGGCTTTTCCTACGAGCAGTACTTC
TRBD1	TRBV18	TRBJ1-1	few	CASSPNRNRGTEAFF	TGTGCCAGCTCACCGAACAGAAACAGGGGTACTGAAGCTTTCTTT
NA	TRBV7-2	TRBJ2-7	few	CASSFQATSSYEQYF	TGTGCCAGCAGCTTCCAGGCGACATCCTCCTACGAGCAGTACTTC
NA	TRBV28	TRBJ1-4	NA	CASSLTPGDYEKLFF	TGTGCCAGCAGTTTAACGCCGGGGGATTATGAAAAACTGTTTTTT
NA	TRBV5-1	TRBJ1-2	few	CASADELYGYTF	TGCGCCAGCGCCGATGAACTCTATGGCTACACCTTC
NA	TRBV2	TRBJ1-6	once	CASGEVGDSPLHF	TGTGCCAGCGGAGAGGTAGGGGATTCACCCCTCCACTTT
NA	TRBV6-5	TRBJ2-7	once	CASSYSTVHEQYF	TGTGCCAGCAGTTACTCGACAGTCCACGAGCAGTACTTC
NA	TRBV7-9	TRBJ1-2	NA	CASSTANYGYTF	TGTGCCAGCAGCACAGCCAACTATGGCTACACCTTC
TRBD2	TRBV10-1	TRBJ2-1	NA	CASSSELGRGGYNEQFF	TGCGCCAGCAGTTCCGAGCTGGGTCGGGGGGGGTACAATGAGCAGTTCTTC
NA	TRBV6-5	TRBJ2-1	NA	CASSYSQGTYNEQFF	TGTGCCAGCAGTTACTCGCAGGGGACCTACAATGAGCAGTTCTTC